Given below is one T cell receptor beta chain in context. The assay was immunoSEQ multiplex PCR, and TCRdb's table has in-frame clones only and misses some. Among some 87,000 clones listed, approximately 97% were seen once. Trimming shortened V by 6 bases and J by 2 bases, and 17 bases separated the two germline ends. The CDR3 extends over 15 amino acids. Germline V gene data show CDR1 as MNHNS and CDR2 as SASEGT. The data are from a study of technical replicates of blood from a few donors. Material for sequencing was T cells isolated from PBMCs. The gene calls are TRBV6-1 and TRBJ2-7; D is perhaps TRBD2 (5 bases). This TCR was sampled from a human donor in good health. The CDR3 protein is CASRGRHDYPYEQYF. As DNA, the CDR3 is TGTGCCAGCAGGGGGAGACACGATTACCCCTACGAGCAGTACTTC.